This passage covers 3 T cell receptor beta chains from one sample sequenced in a study of T-cell reconstitution after alpha-beta-depleted transplantation in children. The TCRbeta library was prepared with unique molecular identifiers. From the PCR reads, TCRdb called clonotypes with MiXCR, one entry per CDR3 protein. The profile shows about 340,000 distinct CDR3 sequences, around a tenth of them singletons. Sequences were derived from PBMCs from the stem cell graft donor, sampled from the stem cell graft. All receptors derive from a human donor who donated a stem cell graft to a child with acute lymphoblastic leukemia.

This clonotype was counted between two and nine times. CDR3 sequence (DNA): TGTGCCAGCAGTTTAGCGGAGGCCGCCGAGCAGTACTTC. As protein: CASSLAEAAEQYF. The rearrangement uses TRBV12-3 or TRBV12-4 and TRBJ2-7; D may be TRBD2 (5 bases). This CDR3 has 13 amino acids. V was shortened by 0 bases and J by 6 bases, with 9 bases between the two germline ends.

This clonotype was counted at least ten times. The V gene is TRBV7-2, the J gene TRBJ2-7; 10 bases match TRBD2. V shed 2 bases and J 6 bases; nucleotides not matched to a gene: 4. Germline V gives CDR1 SGHTA, CDR2 FQGNSA. This CDR3 spans 14 amino acids. The CDR3 DNA is TGTGCCAGCAGCTTACTAGCGGGAGAGGGCGAGCAGTACTTC. The encoded protein is CASSLLAGEGEQYF.

The V and J genes are TRBV6-2 or TRBV6-3 and TRBJ2-1; D possibly uses TRBD1 or TRBD2 (6 bases each). V lost 3 bases and J lost 5, with 29 bases in between. The V gene's germline CDR1 is MNHEY and CDR2 SVGEGT. The CDR3 covers 20 residues. The chain's CDR3 is CASSYSQGRGRLALNNEQFF. CDR3 nucleotides: TGTGCCAGCAGTTATTCACAGGGTCGGGGGCGGCTAGCGCTGAACAATGAGCAGTTCTTC.